Below, 20 T cell receptor beta chains from the same sample are listed, as sequenced in a study of T-cell memory formation after mild COVID-19. TCRdb processed the 5' RACE reads anew with MiXCR; each CDR3 protein has one entry. The sample contains a few hundred thousand distinct CDR3 sequences, about 17% of which appear only once. The sequenced sample was PBMCs or a T cell subset sorted from them (not recorded which). Every receptor here comes from a man aged 18 to 29 who had mild COVID-19 (a few samples of this study predate the infection). Cell type and time point are not known.

This chain links TRBV6-5 with TRBJ2-1, with 9 positions matching TRBD2. Germline V gene sequence: CDR1 MNHEY, CDR2 SVGAGI. Trimming at V came to 0 bases and at J to 7 bases, leaving 7 bases not matched to a gene. This CDR3 contains 16 residues. The CDR3 bases are TGTGCCAGCAGTTACTCCGCGGGGGGGCCCGCAAATGAGCAGTTCTTC. It is translated as CASSYSAGGPANEQFF.

V usage is TRBV7-2 and J usage is TRBJ1-4; D is unclear. The CDR3 contains 13 residues. V dropped 5 bases and J dropped 8 bases, with 12 bases sitting between them. The germline CDR1 and CDR2 sequences are SGHTA and FQGNSA. CDR3: CASSTLTLEKLFF. CDR3 DNA: TGTGCCAGCAGCACCCTAACACTGGAAAAACTGTTTTTT.

The sample holds a few counts of this clonotype. V usage is TRBV3-1 and J usage is TRBJ1-1, with D possibly TRBD1 on 6 matching bases. The CDR3 extends over 13 amino acids. The V end lost 0 bases, the J end lost 6 bases, and 8 bases lay between the germline ends. Germline V gene data show CDR1 as LGHDT and CDR2 as YNNKEL (reference sequence). In DNA, the CDR3 is TGTGCCAGCAGCCAAGAGGGGGGCCCTGAAGCTTTCTTT. Its protein is CASSQEGGPEAFF.

In its sample, this clonotype was seen a few times. This rearrangement joins TRBV2 to TRBJ2-2; D remains ambiguous. There are 20 residues in the CDR3. Germline lookup yields CDR1 SNHLY and CDR2 FYNNEI. V lost 1 base and J 1 base, leaving 22 bases between the germline ends. The CDR3 DNA sequence: TGTGCCAGCAGTGAAGTTCGACTGGGTGGTTGGTCAGGGAACACCGGGGAGCTGTTTTTT. It specifies CASSEVRLGGWSGNTGELFF. The whole variable domain, remainder taken from reference TRBV2 and TRBJ2-2, is EPEVTQTPSHQVTQMGQEVILRCVPISNHLYFYWYRQILGQKVEFLVSFYNNEISEKSEIFDDQFSVERPDGSNFTLKIRSTKLEDSAMYFCASSEVRLGGWSGNTGELFFGEGSRLTVL.

The J gene is TRBJ2-4, the V gene TRBV7-2; 8 bases align to TRBD1. Germline V gene lookup returns CDR1 SGHTA and CDR2 FQGNSA. The CDR3 sequence is 17 residues long. The ends lost 5 bases at V and 7 bases at J; junction bases unmatched: 16. DNA of the CDR3: TGTGCCAGCAGCCCCGGACAGGGCGACGGTTTCCAGAACATTCAGTACTTC. Amino acid sequence: CASSPGQGDGFQNIQYF.

The rearrangement links TRBV2 to TRBJ2-6; the match to TRBD1 covers 7 bases. Trimming cost V 6 bases and J 4 bases; bases outside gene matches: 18. The length of the CDR3 is 19 residues. Germline V gene data show CDR1 as SNHLY and CDR2 as FYNNEI. The CDR3 loop is CASSALQGFTWEGANVLTF. The CDR3 bases are TGTGCCAGCAGCGCCTTACAGGGGTTTACTTGGGAGGGGGCCAACGTCCTGACTTTC.

Here the CDR3 DNA reads TGTGCCAGCAGTTACAGTCCTTATAGCAATCAGCCCCAGCATTTT. Protein product: CASSYSPYSNQPQHF. The rearrangement joins TRBV6-5 to TRBJ1-5, with D unclear. V was cut by 2 bases and J by 0 bases, with 8 bases left in between. The germline V gene has CDR1 MNHEY and CDR2 SVGAGI. The CDR3 spans 15 residues.

This rearrangement joins TRBV9 to TRBJ2-5; 7 nucleotides match TRBD2. The CDR3 consists of 15 residues. The J segment lost 6 bases and the V segment lost 0 bases, leaving 8 bases of the junction unmatched. The germline V gene encodes CDR1 SGDLS and CDR2 YYNGEE. CDR3 residues: CASSVGSGEGQTQYF. CDR3 in DNA: TGTGCCAGCAGCGTAGGGTCCGGGGAGGGCCAGACCCAGTACTTC.

This clonotype occurred many times. V gene TRBV5-1 combines with J gene TRBJ2-1; a possible D gene is TRBD2 (10 bases). CDR1 and CDR2 (germline): SGHRS, YFSETQ. The CDR3 totals 15 residues. V lost 4 bases, J lost 7 bases, and 18 bases lay in between. The CDR3 is CASSQRGGTGNEQFF. CDR3 nucleotides: TGCGCCAGCAGCCAGCGGGGGGGGACAGGGAATGAGCAGTTCTTC.

The sample holds a few counts of this clonotype. This chain connects TRBV6-5 to TRBJ1-1, with D tentatively TRBD1 (6 bases). Trimming took off 7 bases at V and 1 base at J, with 13 bases between the two ends. The CDR3 covers 14 residues. Germline loops: CDR1 MNHEY, CDR2 SVGAGI. The CDR3 reads CASIPGHKNTEAFF. The CDR3 DNA sequence: TGTGCCAGCATTCCGGGACACAAGAACACTGAAGCTTTCTTT.

At least ten counts were recorded for this clonotype. This chain joins TRBV4-1 and TRBJ2-2; D is unclear. CDR3 length equals 15 residues. CDR1 and CDR2 from the germline V gene are MGHRA and YSYEKL. Trimming shortened V by 1 base and J by 6 bases, and 12 bases separated the two germline ends. CDR3 amino acids: CASSQGFRMPGELFF. CDR3 DNA sequence: TGCGCCAGCAGCCAAGGGTTCAGGATGCCCGGGGAGCTGTTTTTT.

The V and J genes are TRBV20-1 and TRBJ1-1; 10 bases agree with TRBD1. CDR1 and CDR2 from the germline V gene are DFQATT and SNEGSKA (reference sequence). The V segment lost 1 base and the J segment 4 bases; nucleotides outside the gene matches: 18. The CDR3 runs 19 residues. CDR3: CSARGGPRDRGGRVTEAFF. The DNA for the CDR3 is TGCAGTGCTAGAGGGGGCCCCCGGGACAGGGGCGGCAGGGTCACTGAAGCTTTCTTT.

This clonotype came up a few times. The chain recombines TRBV20-1 with TRBJ2-6; unclear D gene. V lost 3 bases and J lost 2, with 11 bases in between. The length of the CDR3 is 15 residues. Germline-derived CDR1 and CDR2 are DFQATT and SNEGSKA (reference sequence). CDR3 sequence reads: CSARADLTGANVLTF. CDR3 bases: TGCAGTGCTAGGGCGGACCTCACTGGGGCCAACGTCCTGACTTTC.

This clonotype was recorded a few times. The chain links TRBV6-2 or TRBV6-3 to TRBJ2-4; D gene unclear. The CDR3 extends over 14 amino acids. Germline V gives CDR1 MNHEY, CDR2 SVGEGT. Trimming stripped 6 bases from V and 0 bases from J, with 9 bases between. CDR3 in amino acids: CASSDTLAKNIQYF. DNA of the CDR3: TGTGCCAGCAGCGACACCTTAGCCAAAAACATTCAGTACTTC.

The genes are TRBV10-3 and TRBJ2-7; TRBD1 agrees at 10 bases. There are 13 residues in the CDR3. Germline loops: CDR1 ENHRY, CDR2 SYGVKD. With 10 bases clipped from V and 3 bases from J, the junction kept 6 bases outside the gene matches. CDR3 residues: CATGTGEYYEQYV. In nucleotides, the CDR3 is TGTGCCACCGGGACAGGGGAATACTACGAGCAGTACGTC.

This clonotype was counted between two and nine times. The chain employs TRBV6-4 and TRBJ2-3, with a possible D match to TRBD2 (5 bases). Germline values: CDR1 MRHNA, CDR2 SNTAGT. V lost 6 bases and J 4 bases, leaving 20 bases between the germline ends. The CDR3 has 16 residues. The DNA of the CDR3 is TGTGCCAGCAGCCCCCGAGTAGTAGAGGAGGCAGATACGCAGTATTTT. Protein product: CASSPRVVEEADTQYF.

In its sample, this clonotype was seen many times. V usage is TRBV21-1 and J usage is TRBJ2-7; TRBD2 is taken as the D call from the table, unchecked against the DNA. TRBV21-1 is designated a pseudogene. CDR3 length: 13 residues. The CDR3: CASSKGGAYEQYV. CDR3 DNA sequence: TGTGCCAGCAGCAAAGGCGGGGCCTACGAGCAGTACGTC.

The gene calls are TRBV10-2 and TRBJ2-3, with D unclear. Germline CDR1 is WSHSY and CDR2 is SAAADI. Trimming removed 2 bases from V and 2 bases from J, with 8 bases in between. The CDR3 is 14 amino acids. The CDR3 is CASSEVRFTDTQYF. CDR3 in DNA: TGCGCCAGCAGTGAGGTCCGGTTCACAGATACGCAGTATTTT.

There are many counts of this clonotype. The chain recombines TRBV7-2 with TRBJ2-1; no reliable D call. The V and J ends lost 3 bases and 10 bases respectively, with 7 bases between them. The length of the CDR3 is 11 residues. The germline V gene has CDR1 SGHTA and CDR2 FQGNSA. The CDR3 DNA is TGTGCCAGCAGCTTTAGCAGGGAGCAGTTCTTC. It codes for CASSFSREQFF.

V gene TRBV20-1 combines with J gene TRBJ2-6; D gene ambiguous. The V end lost 0 bases, the J end lost 6 bases, and 6 bases lay between the germline ends. The CDR3 consists of 13 residues. CDR1 and CDR2 from the germline V gene are DFQATT and SNEGSKA (reference sequence). CDR3 DNA sequence: TGCAGTGCTAGAGATACCCAGGCCAACGTCCTGACTTTC. It translates to CSARDTQANVLTF.